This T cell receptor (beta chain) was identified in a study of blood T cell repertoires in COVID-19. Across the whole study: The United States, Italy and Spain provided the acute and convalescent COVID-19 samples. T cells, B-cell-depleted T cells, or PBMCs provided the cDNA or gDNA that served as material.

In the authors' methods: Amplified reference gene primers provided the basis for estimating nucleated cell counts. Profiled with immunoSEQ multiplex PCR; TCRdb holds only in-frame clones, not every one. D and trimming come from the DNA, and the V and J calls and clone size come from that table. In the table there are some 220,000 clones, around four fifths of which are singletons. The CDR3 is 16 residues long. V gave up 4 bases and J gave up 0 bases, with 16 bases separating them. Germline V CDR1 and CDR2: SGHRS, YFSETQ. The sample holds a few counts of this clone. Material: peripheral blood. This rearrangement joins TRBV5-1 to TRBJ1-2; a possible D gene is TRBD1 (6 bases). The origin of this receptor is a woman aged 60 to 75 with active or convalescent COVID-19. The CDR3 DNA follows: TGCGCCAGCAGCCCGGCGTGGGGGACAACTAACTATGGCTACACCTTC. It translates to CASSPAWGTTNYGYTF.